The present T cell receptor beta chain was sequenced within a study of blood T cell repertoires in COVID-19. Study details: Samples came from the United States, Italy and Spain, spanning acute and convalescent COVID-19.

The Seattle site enrolled patients during active infection and followed them longitudinally. TCRdb's table, derived via immunoSEQ multiplex PCR, lists solely in-frame clones and lacks some. The sample shows about 210,000 clones, about four fifths of them seen only once. CDR3 length: 15 residues. The germline CDR1 and CDR2 sequences are SGHRS and YFSETQ. With 4 bases clipped from V and 7 bases from J, the junction kept 13 bases outside the gene matches. Sequenced sample: peripheral blood. The clonotype comes from a woman in her sixties or seventies with COVID-19, enrolled during active disease. V gene TRBV5-1 combines with J gene TRBJ1-1; 7 bases are a match to TRBD1. Here the CDR3 DNA reads TGCGCCAGCAGCCACGGTAATAGGGGGCAGGATGAAGCTTTCTTT. It encodes CASSHGNRGQDEAFF.